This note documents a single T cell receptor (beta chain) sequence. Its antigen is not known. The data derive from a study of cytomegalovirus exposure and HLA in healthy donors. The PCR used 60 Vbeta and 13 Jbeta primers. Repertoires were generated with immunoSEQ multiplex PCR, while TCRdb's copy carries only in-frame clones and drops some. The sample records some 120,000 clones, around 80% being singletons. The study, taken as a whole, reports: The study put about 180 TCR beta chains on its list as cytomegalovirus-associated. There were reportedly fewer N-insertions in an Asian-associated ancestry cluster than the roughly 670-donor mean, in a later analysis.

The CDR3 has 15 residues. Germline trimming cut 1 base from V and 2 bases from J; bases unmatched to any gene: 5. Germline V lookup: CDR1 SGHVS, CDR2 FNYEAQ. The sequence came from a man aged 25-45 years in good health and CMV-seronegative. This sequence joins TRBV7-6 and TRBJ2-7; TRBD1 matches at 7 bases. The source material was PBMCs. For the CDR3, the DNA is TGTGCCAGCAGCTTAGGCCCGGGACAGACCTACGAGCAGTACTTC. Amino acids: CASSLGPGQTYEQYF.